This T cell receptor beta chain is drawn from a study of blood T cell repertoires in COVID-19. About the research overall: From the United States, Italy and Spain came samples of acute and convalescent COVID-19. Nucleic acid was either cDNA or gDNA, and it came from T cells, B-cell-depleted T cells, or PBMCs.

The trim removed 4 bases at V and 2 bases at J, leaving 12 bases unmatched. The CDR3 runs to 17 residues. Germline V gene data show CDR1 as SGHRS and CDR2 as YFSETQ. Authors' data handling: It was from reference gene primer amplification that nucleated cell counts were estimated. Libraries were prepared by immunoSEQ multiplex PCR; TCRdb keeps only in-frame clonotypes and omits some of them. That table is the source of V, J and clone size, and D and trimming were worked out from the DNA. This table has 150,000 to 190,000 clones, over 60% appearing once. The clonotype originates from a woman aged 80 or over with acute or convalescent COVID-19. V usage is TRBV5-1 and J usage is TRBJ1-2; 9 bases match TRBD1. Material for sequencing was peripheral blood. CDR3 DNA sequence: TGCGCCAGCAGCCCGTGGGGTCGGGACAGGGCAAACTATGGCTACACCTTC. Encoded protein: CASSPWGRDRANYGYTF.